This entry features one T cell receptor beta chain sequence. Primers included in the PCR were 60 Vbeta and 13 Jbeta primers. Sequencing was performed with immunoSEQ multiplex PCR; in TCRdb, only in-frame clones are kept and a portion is missing. The top ten hold less than 2% of the sample, which has over 100,000 clones, roughly four fifths seen once. This sample is drawn from a study of cytomegalovirus exposure and HLA in healthy donors. Overall study context: HLA-typed donors contributed about 85 million unique TCRs, which were held in an early data release.

The V gene end was trimmed by 7 bases and the J gene end by 7 bases; junction bases not matched to a gene: 8. The CDR3 contains 14 residues. Germline V lookup: CDR1 MNHNS, CDR2 SASEGT. The chain is built from TRBV6-1 and TRBJ2-1; 9 bases fit TRBD2. The clonotype comes from a female donor in good health and CMV-seropositive. Specimen: PBMCs. Here the CDR3 reads CASILGLAGNEQFF. CDR3 bases: TGTGCCAGCATTCTGGGACTAGCAGGTAATGAGCAGTTCTTC.